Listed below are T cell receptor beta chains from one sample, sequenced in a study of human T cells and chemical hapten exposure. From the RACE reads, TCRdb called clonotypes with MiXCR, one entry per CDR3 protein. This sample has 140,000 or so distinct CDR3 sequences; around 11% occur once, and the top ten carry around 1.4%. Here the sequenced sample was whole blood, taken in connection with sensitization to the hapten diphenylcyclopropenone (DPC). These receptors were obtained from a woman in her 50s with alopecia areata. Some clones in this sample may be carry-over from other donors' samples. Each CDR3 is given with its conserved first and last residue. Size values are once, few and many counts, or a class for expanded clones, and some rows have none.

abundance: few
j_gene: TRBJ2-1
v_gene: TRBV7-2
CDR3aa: CASTLAGTSGRNEQFF

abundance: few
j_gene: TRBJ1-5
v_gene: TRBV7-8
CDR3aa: CASSSGVGNQPQHF

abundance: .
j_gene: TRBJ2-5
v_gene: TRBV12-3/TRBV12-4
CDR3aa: CASSTGETQYF

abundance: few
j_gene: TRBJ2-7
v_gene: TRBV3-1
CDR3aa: CASSQKRTSGSSYEQYF

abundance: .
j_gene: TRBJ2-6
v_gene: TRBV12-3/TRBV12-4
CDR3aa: CASSFSGSGANVLTF

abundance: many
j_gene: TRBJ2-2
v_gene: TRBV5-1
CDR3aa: CASSLRAPGRQTGELFF

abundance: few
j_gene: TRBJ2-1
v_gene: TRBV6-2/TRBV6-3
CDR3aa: CASDLQGGLNEQFF

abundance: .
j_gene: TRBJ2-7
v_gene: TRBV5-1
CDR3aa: CASSRTTGGVSYEQYF

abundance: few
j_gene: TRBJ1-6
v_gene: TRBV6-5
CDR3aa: CASTKTWGNSPLHF

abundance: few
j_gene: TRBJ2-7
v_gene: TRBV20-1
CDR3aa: CSASKSYSYEQYF

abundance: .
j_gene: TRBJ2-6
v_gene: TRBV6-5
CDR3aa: CASSYFRGSGANVLTF

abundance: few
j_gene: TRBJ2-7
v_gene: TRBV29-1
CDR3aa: CSVVELYEQYF

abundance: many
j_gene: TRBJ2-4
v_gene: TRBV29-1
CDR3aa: CSVMTGGTSLRYF